This TCR beta chain comes out of a study of blood T cell repertoires in COVID-19. In the authors' workflow: Reference gene primer amplification gave estimated nucleated cell counts. Method: immunoSEQ multiplex PCR; TCRdb's copy keeps in-frame clones and lacks some. V, J and clone size are taken as reported in that table, and D and trimming were inferred from the DNA itself. The sample records around 86,000 clones, 84% being singletons. Germline lookup yields CDR1 SQVTM and CDR2 ANQGSEA. Trimming shortened V by 3 bases and J by 1 base, and 15 bases separated the two germline ends. This CDR3 spans 15 amino acids.

Material for sequencing was peripheral blood. The chain carries TRBV29-1 and TRBJ1-2; D call uncertain. The TCR originated in a human donor in a cohort sampled during active COVID-19. CDR3 bases: TGCAGCGTTGATGGGGAGAGTTTGAATAACTATGGCTACACCTTC. Translated: CSVDGESLNNYGYTF.